A selection of T cell receptor beta chains follows, all from one sample in a study of neurological immune-mediated disorders. TCRdb reprocessed the 5' RACE reads with MiXCR, giving one entry per CDR3 protein. This table has tens of thousands of distinct CDR3 sequences, roughly 12% appearing once. Sequenced material: PBMCs. These receptors all stem from a man aged 30 to 45 in good health. CDR3s leave out the opening cysteine and the closing phenylalanine or tryptophan. Fields, in order: J gene, V gene, CDR3 length, clone size, CDR3 protein. A row's size may be missing; if present it is once, few, many or a size class.

>TRBJ1-5|TRBV5-1|13|many
ASSIDSFGNQPQH
>TRBJ1-2|TRBV29-1|11|many
SAHRGQGYGYT
>TRBJ2-7|TRBV3-1|10|NA
ASSGTGGEQY
>TRBJ2-1|TRBV5-1|14|many
ASSLGWVAGVNEQF
>TRBJ2-1|TRBV27|16|many
ASSLRIGPIAGGIEQF
>TRBJ2-1|TRBV5-1|14|medium-sized
ASSLGPSGTYNEQF
>TRBJ2-1|TRBV4-1|13|many
ASSSGASGDNEQF
>TRBJ2-7|TRBV20-1|15|many
SAPRDRGLAGLYEQY
>TRBJ1-4|TRBV29-1|12|many
SVAGTATNEKLF
>TRBJ2-3|TRBV5-1|15|many
ASRPFQLAPSTDTQY
>TRBJ2-3|TRBV4-2|15|many
ASSQDWIGTSTDTQY
>TRBJ1-1|TRBV11-2|11|many
ASSRTGKIEAF
>TRBJ2-4|TRBV15|13|many
ATSRGGHDKNIQY
>TRBJ2-5|TRBV28|16|many
ASRAVTGGYGVQETQY
>TRBJ2-7|TRBV7-2|13|many
ASSPVTGAFYEQY
>TRBJ2-7|TRBV7-8|12|many
ASSGRTSGNEQY
>TRBJ2-2|TRBV20-1|14|few
SAPSGGRTNTGELF